A selection of T cell receptor beta chains follows, all from one sample in a study of shared T cell receptors in the human thymus. The assay was immunoSEQ multiplex PCR, and TCRdb's table has in-frame clones only and misses some. The table lists hundreds of thousands of clones, roughly 90% of them singletons. The same sample was also used in a study of human thymus T cells.

The sample consisted of thymocytes. These receptors were obtained from a boy in the first two years of life with a congenital heart defect. The CDR3 runs from the conserved cysteine through the conserved F or W. A D gene is named only where the DNA matches it firmly. Clone size is given for some rows only: seen once, a few or many times, or a class if the clone is expanded.

D: TRBD2
V: TRBV11-2
J: TRBJ2-3
size: -
CDR3: CASSLDQLAGVSTDTQYF
DNA: TGTGCCAGCAGCTTAGATCAGTTAGCGGGAGTTAGCACAGATACGCAGTATTTT

D: TRBD2
V: TRBV13
J: TRBJ2-5
size: -
CDR3: CASSPTSGRAEETQYF
DNA: TGTGCCAGCAGCCCAACTAGCGGGAGGGCCGAAGAGACCCAGTACTTC

D: TRBD2
V: TRBV30
J: TRBJ2-1
size: -
CDR3: CAWSVLAGGNNEQFF
DNA: TGTGCCTGGAGTGTATTAGCGGGAGGGAACAATGAGCAGTTCTTC

D: -
V: TRBV19
J: TRBJ1-4
size: few
CDR3: CASSINREGKLFF
DNA: TGTGCCAGTAGTATTAACAGGGAGGGAAAACTGTTTTTT

D: -
V: TRBV11-3
J: TRBJ2-5
size: -
CDR3: CASTPSPETQYF
DNA: TGTGCCAGCACCCCCTCCCCGGAGACCCAGTACTTC

D: -
V: TRBV11-2
J: TRBJ2-7
size: -
CDR3: CASSQIRGLESFSTEQYF
DNA: TGTGCCAGCAGCCAAATACGGGGTTTAGAGTCGTTCTCTACCGAGCAGTACTTC

D: -
V: TRBV4-3
J: TRBJ1-5
size: -
CDR3: CASSQDRTNQPQHF
DNA: TGCGCCAGCAGCCAAGACAGGACTAATCAGCCCCAGCATTTT

D: -
V: TRBV9
J: TRBJ2-1
size: -
CDR3: CASSVDPGVSYNEQFF
DNA: TGTGCCAGCAGCGTAGACCCGGGAGTTTCCTACAATGAGCAGTTCTTC

D: TRBD1
V: TRBV5-1
J: TRBJ1-1
size: -
CDR3: CASSTEQGANTEAFF
DNA: TGCGCCAGCAGCACGGAACAGGGGGCGAACACTGAAGCTTTCTTT

D: -
V: TRBV5-4
J: TRBJ1-1
size: -
CDR3: CASSSDKMNTEAFF
DNA: TGTGCCAGCAGCTCAGATAAGATGAACACTGAAGCTTTCTTT

D: -
V: TRBV18
J: TRBJ2-3
size: -
CDR3: CASSPSHSTDTQYF
DNA: TGTGCCAGCTCGCCTAGTCATAGCACAGATACGCAGTATTTT

D: TRBD1
V: TRBV10-3
J: TRBJ2-7
size: -
CDR3: CAISEALTGGYEQYF
DNA: TGTGCCATCAGTGAGGCTCTCACAGGGGGCTACGAGCAGTACTTC

D: -
V: TRBV29-1
J: TRBJ2-5
size: -
CDR3: CSVDSGSPGETQYF
DNA: TGCAGCGTTGACTCGGGCTCCCCAGGGGAGACCCAGTACTTC

D: TRBD2
V: TRBV19
J: TRBJ2-7
size: -
CDR3: CASSIGTSGEADNISYEQYF
DNA: TGTGCCAGTAGTATCGGGACTAGCGGGGAGGCCGATAACATATCCTACGAGCAGTACTTC

D: TRBD2
V: TRBV28
J: TRBJ2-1
size: few
CDR3: CASSSLAGEANEQFF
DNA: TGTGCCAGCAGCTCGCTAGCGGGAGAGGCCAATGAGCAGTTCTTC

D: TRBD2
V: TRBV30
J: TRBJ2-4
size: -
CDR3: CAWTHKGTSGSKNIQYF
DNA: TGTGCCTGGACCCACAAAGGGACTAGCGGTTCCAAAAACATTCAGTACTTC

D: TRBD2
V: TRBV19
J: TRBJ2-1
size: -
CDR3: CASSPGTSGSGTYNEQFF
DNA: TGTGCCAGTAGTCCCGGGACTAGCGGGAGTGGGACCTACAATGAGCAGTTCTTC

D: TRBD1
V: TRBV30
J: TRBJ2-7
size: -
CDR3: CAWSVGTGAYEQYF
DNA: TGTGCCTGGAGTGTCGGGACAGGCGCCTACGAGCAGTACTTC

D: TRBD2
V: TRBV9
J: TRBJ2-1
size: few
CDR3: CASSVGLADNEQFF
DNA: TGTGCCAGCAGCGTAGGACTAGCCGACAATGAGCAGTTCTTC

D: -
V: TRBV27
J: TRBJ2-4
size: -
CDR3: CASSLNPKTQTKNIQYF
DNA: TGTGCCAGCAGTTTAAACCCTAAAACACAGACCAAAAACATTCAGTACTTC

D: -
V: TRBV19
J: TRBJ2-1
size: few
CDR3: CASSTGHNNEQFF
DNA: TGTGCCAGTAGTACGGGACACAACAATGAGCAGTTCTTC

D: TRBD2
V: TRBV4-1
J: TRBJ2-3
size: -
CDR3: CASSQKLASGRPGRDTDTQYF
DNA: TGCGCCAGCAGCCAAAAGTTGGCTAGCGGGAGGCCTGGTCGTGACACAGATACGCAGTATTTT

D: TRBD2
V: TRBV18
J: TRBJ2-4
size: -
CDR3: CASSPPGLAENIQYF
DNA: TGTGCCAGCTCACCACCGGGACTAGCGGAAAACATTCAGTACTTC

D: TRBD2
V: TRBV9
J: TRBJ2-7
size: -
CDR3: CASSASTSGRYEQYF
DNA: TGTGCCAGCAGCGCCTCTACTAGCGGGCGCTACGAGCAGTACTTC

D: TRBD1
V: TRBV12-5
J: TRBJ2-1
size: -
CDR3: CASGLALTGFHSNEQFF
DNA: TGTGCTAGTGGTTTGGCCCTGACAGGGTTTCACAGCAATGAGCAGTTCTTC

D: TRBD1
V: TRBV19
J: TRBJ2-1
size: -
CDR3: CASSIPGQPYNEQFF
DNA: TGTGCCAGTAGTATCCCGGGACAGCCTTACAATGAGCAGTTCTTC

D: -
V: TRBV4-3
J: TRBJ2-3
size: -
CDR3: CASSQDLLVIDTQYF
DNA: TGCGCCAGCAGCCAAGATCTACTAGTTATAGATACGCAGTATTTT

D: TRBD2
V: TRBV18
J: TRBJ2-7
size: once
CDR3: CASSQGTSGNREQYF
DNA: TGTGCCAGCTCACAAGGGACTAGCGGGAATCGCGAGCAGTACTTC

D: TRBD1
V: TRBV5-1
J: TRBJ1-4
size: -
CDR3: CASSTGQGVLFF
DNA: TGCGCCAGCAGCACCGGACAGGGCGTACTGTTTTTT

D: -
V: TRBV14
J: TRBJ2-3
size: -
CDR3: CASSQDPFPGTQYF
DNA: TGTGCCAGCAGCCAAGATCCTTTCCCAGGTACGCAGTATTTT

D: TRBD1
V: TRBV19
J: TRBJ1-1
size: -
CDR3: CASRPPRGQGTEAFF
DNA: TGTGCCAGTAGGCCTCCCAGGGGGCAGGGCACTGAAGCTTTCTTT

D: -
V: TRBV9
J: TRBJ2-7
size: -
CDR3: CASSLGSQSSYEQYF
DNA: TGTGCCAGCAGCCTGGGGAGTCAAAGCTCCTACGAGCAGTACTTC

D: TRBD2
V: TRBV5-4
J: TRBJ2-2
size: -
CDR3: CASSTPGLAGGSGTGELFF
DNA: TGTGCCAGCAGCACCCCGGGGCTAGCGGGAGGGAGTGGGACCGGGGAGCTGTTTTTT

D: -
V: TRBV20-1
J: TRBJ2-7
size: few
CDR3: CSARDPYEQYF
DNA: TGCAGTGCTAGAGACCCGTACGAGCAGTACTTC

D: -
V: TRBV28
J: TRBJ2-7
size: -
CDR3: CASSFLRADEQYF
DNA: TGTGCCAGCAGTTTTCTCAGGGCGGACGAGCAGTACTTC

D: -
V: TRBV5-8
J: TRBJ2-6
size: -
CDR3: CASSLSPGSGANVLTF
DNA: TGTGCCAGCAGCTTGTCGCCGGGATCCGGGGCCAACGTCCTGACTTTC

D: -
V: TRBV11-3
J: TRBJ2-1
size: -
CDR3: CASSVSGTKGNEQFF
DNA: TGTGCCAGCAGCGTTAGCGGAACAAAAGGGAATGAGCAGTTCTTC

D: -
V: TRBV12-5
J: TRBJ2-7
size: -
CDR3: CASGGGLEQYF
DNA: TGTGCTAGTGGTGGGGGGTTGGAGCAGTACTTC

D: TRBD2
V: TRBV10-3
J: TRBJ2-1
size: -
CDR3: CAISALAGQQFF
DNA: TGTGCCATCAGTGCACTAGCGGGCCAGCAGTTCTTC

D: TRBD1
V: TRBV7-2
J: TRBJ2-7
size: -
CDR3: CASSLIDRGYSYEQYF
DNA: TGTGCCAGCAGCTTAATAGACAGGGGCTACTCCTACGAGCAGTACTTC

D: TRBD2
V: TRBV9
J: TRBJ2-1
size: -
CDR3: CASSATSGGDEQFF
DNA: TGTGCCAGCAGCGCGACTAGCGGAGGGGATGAGCAGTTCTTC

D: TRBD1
V: TRBV27
J: TRBJ2-7
size: -
CDR3: CASSRQGAVYEQYF
DNA: TGTGCCAGCAGTCGACAGGGGGCGGTCTACGAGCAGTACTTC

D: TRBD2
V: TRBV5-1
J: TRBJ2-5
size: -
CDR3: CASSSGLAGETQYF
DNA: TGCGCCAGCAGCAGCGGACTAGCGGGAGAGACCCAGTACTTC